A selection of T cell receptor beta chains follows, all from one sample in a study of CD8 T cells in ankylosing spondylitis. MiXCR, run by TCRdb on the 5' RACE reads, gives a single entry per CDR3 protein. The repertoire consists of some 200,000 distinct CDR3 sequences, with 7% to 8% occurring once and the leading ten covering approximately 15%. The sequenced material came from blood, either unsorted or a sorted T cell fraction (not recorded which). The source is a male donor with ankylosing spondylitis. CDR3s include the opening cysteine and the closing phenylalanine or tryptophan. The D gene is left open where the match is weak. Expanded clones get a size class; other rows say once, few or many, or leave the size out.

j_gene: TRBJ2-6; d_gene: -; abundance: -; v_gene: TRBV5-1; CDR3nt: TGCGCCAGCAGCTTGGTTTACTCTGGGGCCAACGTCCTGACTTTC; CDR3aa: CASSLVYSGANVLTF
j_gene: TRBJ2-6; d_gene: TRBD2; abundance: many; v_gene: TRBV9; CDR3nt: TGTGCCAGCAGCGTGAGTAGCGGGGGGGCTTATGGGGCCAACGTCCTGACTTTC; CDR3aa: CASSVSSGGAYGANVLTF
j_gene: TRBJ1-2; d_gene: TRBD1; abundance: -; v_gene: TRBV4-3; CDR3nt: TGCGCCAGCAGCCAAGGACCAGGGGGCATCTATGGCTACACCTTC; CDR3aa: CASSQGPGGIYGYTF
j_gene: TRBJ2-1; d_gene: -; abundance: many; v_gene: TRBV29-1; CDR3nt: TGCAGCGTTGAAATACTGCGGAACTCCTACAATGAGCAGTTCTTC; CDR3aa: CSVEILRNSYNEQFF
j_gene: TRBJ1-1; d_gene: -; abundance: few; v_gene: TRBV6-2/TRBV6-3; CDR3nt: TGTGCCAGCAGGGGGTGGTCGCCAGAAGCTTTCTTT; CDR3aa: CASRGWSPEAFF
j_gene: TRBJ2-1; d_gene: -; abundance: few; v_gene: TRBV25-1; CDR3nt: TGTGCCAGCAGTGGTAAGACTTTCCGACTCTACAATGAGCAGTTCTTC; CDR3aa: CASSGKTFRLYNEQFF
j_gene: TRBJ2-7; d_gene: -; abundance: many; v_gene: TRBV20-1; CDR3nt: TGCAGTGCTAGAGAGTTTGCGGGGACCCACTACGAGCAGTACTTC; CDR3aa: CSAREFAGTHYEQYF
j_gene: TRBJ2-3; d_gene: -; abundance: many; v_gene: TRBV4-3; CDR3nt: TGCGCCAGCAGCCGAGGAACAGGGCCAGATACGCAGTATTTT; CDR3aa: CASSRGTGPDTQYF
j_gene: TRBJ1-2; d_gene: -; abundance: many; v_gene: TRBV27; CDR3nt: TGTGCCAGCAGTTTAAGCCCGTTGGACTATGGCTACACCTTC; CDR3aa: CASSLSPLDYGYTF
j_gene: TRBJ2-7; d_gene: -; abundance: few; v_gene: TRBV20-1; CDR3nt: TGCAGTGCTAGAGATCTGACGTTCAGCTCCTACGAGCAGTACTTC; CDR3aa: CSARDLTFSSYEQYF
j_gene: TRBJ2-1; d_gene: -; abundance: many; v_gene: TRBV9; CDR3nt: TGTGCCAGCAGCGTAGAGGGGACAAGCTACTACAATGAGCAGTTCTTC; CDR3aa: CASSVEGTSYYNEQFF
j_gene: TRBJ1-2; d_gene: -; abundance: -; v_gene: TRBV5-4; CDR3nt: TGTGCCAGCAGCTTAATGACTAACTATGGCTACACCTTC; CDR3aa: CASSLMTNYGYTF
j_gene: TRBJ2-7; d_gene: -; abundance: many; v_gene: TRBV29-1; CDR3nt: TGCAGCTTCACAGGGGGGGGAGGTACCGACGAGCAGTACTTC; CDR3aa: CSFTGGGGTDEQYF
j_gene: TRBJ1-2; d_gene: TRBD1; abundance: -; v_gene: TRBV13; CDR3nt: TGTGCCAGCAGCTTGACAGGGTCCTATGGCTACACCTTC; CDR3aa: CASSLTGSYGYTF
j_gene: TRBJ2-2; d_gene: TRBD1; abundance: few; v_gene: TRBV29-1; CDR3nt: TGCAGCGTTGAAGATGGGACAGGGCCAAACACCGGGGAGCTGTTTTTT; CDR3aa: CSVEDGTGPNTGELFF
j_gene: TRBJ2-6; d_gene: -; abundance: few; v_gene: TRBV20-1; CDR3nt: TGCAGTGCCCAATCCGGGGCTGGGGCCAACGTCCTGACTTTC; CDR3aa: CSAQSGAGANVLTF
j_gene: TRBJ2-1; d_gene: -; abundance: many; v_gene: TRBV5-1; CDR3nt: TGCGCCAGCAGCTTGGGGCAGGGGCGGTATGAGCAGTTCTTC; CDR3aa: CASSLGQGRYEQFF